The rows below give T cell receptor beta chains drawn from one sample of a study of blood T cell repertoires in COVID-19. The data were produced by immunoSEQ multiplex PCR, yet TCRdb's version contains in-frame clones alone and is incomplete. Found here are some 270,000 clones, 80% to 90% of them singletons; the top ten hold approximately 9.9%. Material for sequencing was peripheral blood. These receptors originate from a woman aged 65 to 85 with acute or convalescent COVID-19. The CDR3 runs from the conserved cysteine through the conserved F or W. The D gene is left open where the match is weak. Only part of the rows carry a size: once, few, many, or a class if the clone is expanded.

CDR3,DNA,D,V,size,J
CASSPGQTLTEAFF,TGTGCCAGCAGCCCGGGACAGACTCTCACTGAAGCTTTCTTT,TRBD1,TRBV11-2,-,TRBJ1-1
CASSYWTGSLSGANVLTF,TGTGCCAGCTCATATTGGACAGGGTCCCTGTCTGGGGCCAACGTCCTGACTTTC,TRBD1,TRBV3-1/TRBV3-2,once,TRBJ2-6
CASSPGQGNSLNTEAFF,TGTGCCAGCAGCCCCGGACAGGGGAATTCACTGAACACTGAAGCTTTCTTT,TRBD1,TRBV7-9,-,TRBJ1-1
CASSLEGGQETQYF,TGTGCCAGCAGCTTGGAGGGGGGGCAAGAGACCCAGTACTTC,-,TRBV5-4,-,TRBJ2-5
CASSFAGDYGYTF,TGTGCCAGCAGCTTTGCAGGGGATTATGGCTACACCTTC,-,TRBV5-6,few,TRBJ1-2
CASSSGTSGGAGELFF,TGTGCCAGTAGTTCAGGGACTAGCGGAGGAGCCGGGGAGCTGTTTTTT,TRBD2,TRBV19,-,TRBJ2-2
CAWRLTPTTNEKLFF,TGTGCCTGGAGGCTTACACCAACAACTAATGAAAAACTGTTTTTT,-,TRBV30,-,TRBJ1-4
CASSLITAGGSYEQYF,TGTGCCAGCAGCTTAATTACGGCGGGGGGATCCTACGAGCAGTACTTC,TRBD2,TRBV7-3,-,TRBJ2-7
CASSTVEPQHF,TGTGCCAGTAGTACGGTAGAGCCCCAGCATTTT,-,TRBV19,-,TRBJ1-5
CASSQAPSWAPMRDTQYF,TGTGCCAGCTCACAAGCCCCCTCCTGGGCCCCCATGAGAGATACGCAGTATTTT,-,TRBV18,-,TRBJ2-3
CASSMAPGGEQYF,TGTGCCAGTAGTATGGCCCCGGGTGGCGAGCAGTACTTC,-,TRBV19,-,TRBJ2-7
CASGVGGTYEQYF,TGTGCCAGCGGGGTCGGGGGGACCTACGAGCAGTACTTC,TRBD2,TRBV12-3/TRBV12-4,-,TRBJ2-7
CASSLAPPDTGELFF,TGCGCCAGCAGCTTGGCTCCACCAGACACCGGGGAGCTGTTTTTT,-,TRBV5-1,-,TRBJ2-2
CASSLARENEQYF,TGTGCCAGCAGCTTAGCTAGGGAGAACGAGCAGTACTTC,-,TRBV7-8,few,TRBJ2-7
CSAGEGRTGANVLTF,TGCAGCGCCGGGGAGGGAAGAACGGGGGCCAACGTCCTGACTTTC,TRBD2,TRBV29-1,-,TRBJ2-6
CASSLSAGGGQPQHF,TGTGCCAGCAGTTTATCCGCAGGGGGCGGACAGCCCCAGCATTTT,TRBD1,TRBV27,-,TRBJ1-5
CASSSRTERRSPLHF,TGTGCCAGCAGCTCCAGGACAGAGAGGAGGTCACCCCTCCACTTT,-,TRBV7-6,-,TRBJ1-6
CASSWRVGDTIYF,TGTGCCAGCAGCTGGAGGGTAGGAGACACCATATATTTT,-,TRBV7-7,-,TRBJ1-3
CASSLVGQNTEAFF,TGTGCCAGCAGCTTGGTTGGACAAAACACTGAAGCTTTCTTT,-,TRBV5-4,-,TRBJ1-1
CASSGKDRLQYEQYF,TGCGCCAGCAGCGGAAAGGACAGGTTACAGTACGAGCAGTACTTC,TRBD1,TRBV5-1,-,TRBJ2-7
CASSLAPGTEAFF,TGTGCCAGCAGCTTAGCCCCGGGAACTGAAGCTTTCTTT,-,TRBV7-8,-,TRBJ1-1
CASSVDVSGGVDTQYF,TGTGCCAGCAGCGTAGATGTCTCGGGGGGCGTAGATACGCAGTATTTT,-,TRBV9,-,TRBJ2-3
CASTSLGGRGGGTDTQYF,TGTGCCAGCACCTCCCTCGGCGGGCGGGGGGGCGGTACAGATACGCAGTATTTT,TRBD2,TRBV5-5,few,TRBJ2-3
CASSPDRGHEQYF,TGTGCCAGCAGCCCGGACAGGGGACACGAGCAGTACTTC,TRBD1,TRBV6-5,few,TRBJ2-7